This T cell receptor (beta chain) was identified in a study of CD8 T cells in Susac syndrome. Reverse transcription of about 0.5 to 1 ug RNA was carried out with random hexamers. TCRdb analysed the immunoSEQ multiplex PCR reads with MiXCR anew, one entry per CDR3 protein. The table has 150,000 to 200,000 distinct CDR3 sequences, around 90% seen once; the top ten hold approximately 0.086%. The origin of this receptor is a human donor with Susac syndrome. Sample: CD4+ T cells from PBMCs.

The DNA for the CDR3 is TGTGCCAGCAGTTTTTGGGATCAGCCCCAGCATTTT. It encodes CASSFWDQPQHF. The chain uses TRBV27 and TRBJ1-5; D gene ambiguous. The CDR3 runs 12 residues. The germline CDR1 and CDR2 sequences are MNHEY and SMNVEV (reference sequence). Trimming cost V 3 bases and J 5 bases, with 5 bases left between them.